The 8 T cell receptor beta chains reported below all come from one sample, sequenced in a study of blood T cell repertoires in COVID-19. This table comes from immunoSEQ multiplex PCR, and its TCRdb copy is limited to in-frame clones, with some not included. The table lists almost 85,000 clones, about 89% of them singletons. The sequenced sample was PBMCs or T cells enriched from blood (not recorded which). The receptors originated from a woman in her forties or fifties with acute COVID-19.

The chain carries TRBV2 and TRBJ1-3; D call uncertain. The CDR3 totals 14 residues. CDR1 SNHLY and CDR2 FYNNEI come from the germline V gene. Deletions cut 1 base from V and 3 bases from J, with 7 bases between. The CDR3 loop reads CASSEVKRGNTIYF. CDR3 bases: TGTGCCAGCAGTGAAGTAAAGCGTGGAAACACCATATATTTT.

The chain is built from TRBV5-8 and TRBJ2-3; 7 nucleotides align to TRBD2. Germline CDR1 is SGHTS and CDR2 is YDEGEE. The CDR3 has 16 amino acids. With V trimmed by 4 bases and J by 3 bases, 11 bases remained unmatched. The CDR3 nucleotides read TGTGCCAGCAGCCTTTACTTAAAGGGAGGGACAGATACGCAGTATTTT. Amino acids: CASSLYLKGGTDTQYF.

This sequence joins TRBV7-2 and TRBJ2-7; no clear D. From germline, CDR1 is SGHTA and CDR2 FQGNSA. Between the trimmed V and J ends, which lost 1 base and 0 bases, there was a span of 13 bases. The CDR3 spans 16 residues. This CDR3 is CASSLVGQSSSYEQYF. As DNA, the CDR3 is TGTGCCAGCAGCTTAGTTGGGCAGTCGAGCTCCTACGAGCAGTACTTC. The complete variable domain, with remaining parts taken from reference TRBV7-2 and TRBJ2-7, reads GAGVSQSPSNKVTEKGKDVELRCDPISGHTALYWYRQSLGQGLEFLIYFQGNSAPDKSGLPSDRFSAERTGGSVSTLTIQRTQQEDSAVYLCASSLVGQSSSYEQYFGPGTRLTVT.

This clone is large in the sample. The chain uses TRBV19 and TRBJ2-7, with 8 bases aligning to TRBD1. From germline, CDR1 is LNHDA and CDR2 SQIVND (reference sequence). V lost 6 bases, J lost 3 bases, and 10 bases stayed unmatched. CDR3 size: 15 residues. In DNA form, the CDR3 reads TGTGCCAGTAGCCCAGGGGGCCCAGATATCTACGAGCAGTACTTC. Its translation: CASSPGGPDIYEQYF.

V gene TRBV5-5 combines with J gene TRBJ1-3; D possibly corresponds to TRBD1 (5 bases). V shed 4 bases and J shed 0 bases, with 17 bases lying between them. The CDR3 consists of 17 residues. The germline CDR1 and CDR2 sequences are SGHKS and YYEKEE (reference sequence). Written as DNA, the CDR3 is TGTGCCAGCAGCCCGGGTGCTACAGGCCGCTCTGGAAACACCATATATTTT. This sequence encodes CASSPGATGRSGNTIYF.

This clone was counted between two and nine times. The V and J genes are TRBV6-4 and TRBJ1-2, with TRBD1 matching over 7 bases. Germline V gives CDR1 MRHNA, CDR2 SNTAGT. Trimming at V came to 0 bases and at J to 4 bases, leaving 8 bases not matched to a gene. There are 16 residues in the CDR3. The DNA of the CDR3 is TGTGCCAGCAGTGACTCAGTGACAGGGTCGCGCTATGGCTACACCTTC. Protein: CASSDSVTGSRYGYTF.

J is TRBJ2-1 and V is TRBV19; D unclear. Per the germline V gene, CDR1 is LNHDA and CDR2 is SQIVND (reference sequence). This CDR3 has 15 residues. The germline V and J ends were trimmed by 9 bases and 0 bases, with 15 bases remaining between them. In DNA, the CDR3 is TGTGCCAGCCAAAATCAGGTCGGCTCCTACAATGAGCAGTTCTTC. Translation gives CASQNQVGSYNEQFF. Based on the CDR3 plus reference TRBV19 and TRBJ2-1, the full variable domain is DGGITQSPKYLFRKEGQNVTLSCEQNLNHDAMYWYRQDPGQGLRLIYYSQIVNDFQKGDIAEGYSVSREKKESFPLTVTSAQKNPTAFYLCASQNQVGSYNEQFFGPGTRLTVL.

The chain joins TRBV6-2 or TRBV6-3 to TRBJ1-6; 9 positions agree with TRBD1. The V gene end was trimmed by 4 bases and the J gene end by 10 bases; junction bases not matched to a gene: 8. CDR1 MNHEY and CDR2 SVGEGT come from the germline V gene. CDR3 length: 15 residues. The CDR3 DNA follows: TGTGCCAGCAGTTCCTTCGGGACAGGGAGGTCACCCCTCCACTTT. It specifies CASSSFGTGRSPLHF.